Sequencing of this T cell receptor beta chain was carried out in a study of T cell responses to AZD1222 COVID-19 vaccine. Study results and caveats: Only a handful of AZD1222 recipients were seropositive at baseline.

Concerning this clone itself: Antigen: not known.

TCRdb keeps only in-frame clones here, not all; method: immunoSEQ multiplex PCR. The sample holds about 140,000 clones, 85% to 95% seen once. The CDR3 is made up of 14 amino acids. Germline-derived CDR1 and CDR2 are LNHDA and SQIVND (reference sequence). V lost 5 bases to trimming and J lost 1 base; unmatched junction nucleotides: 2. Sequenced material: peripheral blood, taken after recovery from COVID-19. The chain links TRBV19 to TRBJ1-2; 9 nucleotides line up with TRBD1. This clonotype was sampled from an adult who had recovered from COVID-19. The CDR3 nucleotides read TGTGCCAGTAGTCTGGGACAGGGTAACTATGGCTACACCTTC. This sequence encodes CASSLGQGNYGYTF. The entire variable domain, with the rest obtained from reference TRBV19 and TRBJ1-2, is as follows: DGGITQSPKYLFRKEGQNVTLSCEQNLNHDAMYWYRQDPGQGLRLIYYSQIVNDFQKGDIAEGYSVSREKKESFPLTVTSAQKNPTAFYLCASSLGQGNYGYTFGSGTRLTVV.